This entry features one TCR beta chain sequence. It was with a sample-barcoded 5' primer and a J-beta primer mix that a second PCR of roughly 7 to 12 cycles was run. All samples gave at least 3 million CDR3-containing paired-end reads. TCRdb itself ran the 5' RACE reads through MiXCR, one entry per CDR3 protein. The sample holds about 1.1 million distinct CDR3 sequences; 35% to 40% are singletons and the top ten take around 13%. This sample is drawn from a study of blood T cells in healthy people across ages. Trimming pared 6 bases from V and 11 bases from J, leaving 19 bases between. Germline CDR1 MNHEY, CDR2 SVGAGI. The CDR3 totals 14 residues.

The TCR originated in a man aged 18 to 30 in good health. Sequencing input: blood. The rearrangement joins TRBV6-5 to TRBJ1-4; possibly TRBD1 for D (6 bases). The CDR3 loop reads CASRSDSGLGKLFF. For the CDR3, the DNA is TGTGCCAGCAGGTCGGACAGTGGGCTGGGGAAACTGTTTTTT.